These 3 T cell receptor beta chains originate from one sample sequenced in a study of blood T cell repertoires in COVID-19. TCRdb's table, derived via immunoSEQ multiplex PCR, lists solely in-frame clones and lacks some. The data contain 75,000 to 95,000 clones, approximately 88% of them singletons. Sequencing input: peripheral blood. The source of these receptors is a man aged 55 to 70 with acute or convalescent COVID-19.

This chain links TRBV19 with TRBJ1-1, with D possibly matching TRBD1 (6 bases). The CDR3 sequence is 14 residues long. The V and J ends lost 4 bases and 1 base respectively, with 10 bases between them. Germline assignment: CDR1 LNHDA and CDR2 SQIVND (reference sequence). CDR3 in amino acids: CASSNSRGNTEAFF. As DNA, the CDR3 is TGTGCCAGTAGTAATTCCAGGGGGAACACTGAAGCTTTCTTT.

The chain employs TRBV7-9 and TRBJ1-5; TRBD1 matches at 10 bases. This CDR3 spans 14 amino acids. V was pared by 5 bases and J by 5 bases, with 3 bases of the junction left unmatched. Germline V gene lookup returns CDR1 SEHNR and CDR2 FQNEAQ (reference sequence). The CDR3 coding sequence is TGTGCCAGCAGCGACGGGACAGGGGATCAGCCCCAGCATTTT. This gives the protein CASSDGTGDQPQHF.

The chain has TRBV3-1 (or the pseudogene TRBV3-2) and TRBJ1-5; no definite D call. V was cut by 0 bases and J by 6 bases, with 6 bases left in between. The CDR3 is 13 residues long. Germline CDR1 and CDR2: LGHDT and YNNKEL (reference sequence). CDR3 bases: TGTGCCAGCAGCCAAGATCGGGTTCAGCCCCAGCATTTT. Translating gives CASSQDRVQPQHF.